This T cell receptor (beta chain) was identified during a study of blood T cells in healthy people across ages. The second PCR ran roughly 7 to 12 cycles with a sample-barcoded 5' primer and J-beta primers. TCRdb re-called the 5' RACE reads through MiXCR, storing one row per CDR3 protein. The data hold approximately 1,000,000 distinct CDR3 sequences, with 35% to 40% observed a single time. From germline, CDR1 is ENHRY and CDR2 SYGVKD. V dropped 2 bases and J dropped 6; count of bases not matched to a gene: 7. This CDR3 is 16 amino acids long. This clonotype was detected only a few times. The source material was blood. The TCR originated in a man aged 18 to 29 in good health. V gene TRBV10-3 combines with J gene TRBJ2-3; 11 nucleotides agree with TRBD2. This CDR3 reads CAISERGTSGGDTQYF. CDR3 bases: TGTGCCATCAGTGAGCGAGGGACTAGCGGCGGCGATACGCAGTATTTT.